This T cell receptor (beta chain) is drawn from a study of a mutant IDH1 vaccine in newly diagnosed glioma. Study-wide background: The initiation of vaccination occurred 4-6 weeks after radiotherapy alone, or with temozolomide cycles. Study conclusions and caveats: Across multiple MHC alleles, 93.3% of patients had vaccine-induced responses.

Time point described: week 11, during vaccination. The vaccine gave 300 ug of a 20-mer mutant IDH1 peptide subcutaneously per dose. The data were produced by immunoSEQ multiplex PCR, yet TCRdb's version contains in-frame clones alone and is incomplete. Among around 30,000 clones, about 90% were seen once, and the ten largest hold less than 25%. The V gene lost 1 base and the J gene lost 9 bases, with 11 bases spanning the gap. This CDR3 has 13 amino acids. Per germline, CDR1 SGHTS and CDR2 YDEGEE. In this sample, this clone turned up a few times. Its specificity is not known. This clonotype originated in a man aged 18 to 35 with glioma. The chain uses TRBV5-8 and TRBJ2-1, with D perhaps matching TRBD2 (5 bases). The sequenced sample was PBMCs, obtained from a glioma patient whose treatment included an IDH1 peptide vaccine. CDR3 protein: CASSLILAGEQFF. The CDR3 DNA is TGTGCCAGCAGCTTGATTCTCGCGGGTGAGCAGTTCTTC.